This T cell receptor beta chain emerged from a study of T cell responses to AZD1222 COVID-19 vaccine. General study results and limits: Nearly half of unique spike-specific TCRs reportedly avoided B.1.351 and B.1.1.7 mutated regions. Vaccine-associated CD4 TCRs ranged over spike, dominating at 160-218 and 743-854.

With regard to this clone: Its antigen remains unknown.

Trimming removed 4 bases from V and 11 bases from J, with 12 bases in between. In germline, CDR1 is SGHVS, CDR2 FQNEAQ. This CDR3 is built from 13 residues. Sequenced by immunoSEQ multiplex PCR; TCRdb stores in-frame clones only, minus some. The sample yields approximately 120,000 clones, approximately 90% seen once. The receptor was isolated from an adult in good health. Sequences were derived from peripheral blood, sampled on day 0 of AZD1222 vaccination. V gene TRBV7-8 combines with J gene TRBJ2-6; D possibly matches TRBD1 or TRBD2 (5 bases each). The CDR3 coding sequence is TGTGCCAGCAGCTCCGGGACGGCTTACGTCCTGACTTTC. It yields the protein CASSSGTAYVLTF.